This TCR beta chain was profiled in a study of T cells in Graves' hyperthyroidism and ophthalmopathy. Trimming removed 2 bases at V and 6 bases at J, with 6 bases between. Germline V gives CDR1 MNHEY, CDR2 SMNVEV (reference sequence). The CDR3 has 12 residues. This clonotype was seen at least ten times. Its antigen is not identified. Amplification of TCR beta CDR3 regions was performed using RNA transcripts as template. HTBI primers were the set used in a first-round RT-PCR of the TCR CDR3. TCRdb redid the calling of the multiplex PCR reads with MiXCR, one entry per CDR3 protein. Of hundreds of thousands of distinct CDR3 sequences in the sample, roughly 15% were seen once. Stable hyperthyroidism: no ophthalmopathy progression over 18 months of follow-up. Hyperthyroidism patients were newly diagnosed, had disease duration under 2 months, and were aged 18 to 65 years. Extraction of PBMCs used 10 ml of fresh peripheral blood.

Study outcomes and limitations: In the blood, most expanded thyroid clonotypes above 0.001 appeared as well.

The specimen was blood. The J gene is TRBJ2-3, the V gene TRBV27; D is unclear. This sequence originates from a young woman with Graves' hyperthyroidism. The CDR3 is CASSLEPDTQYF. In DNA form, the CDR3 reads TGTGCCAGCAGTTTAGAACCCGATACGCAGTATTTT.